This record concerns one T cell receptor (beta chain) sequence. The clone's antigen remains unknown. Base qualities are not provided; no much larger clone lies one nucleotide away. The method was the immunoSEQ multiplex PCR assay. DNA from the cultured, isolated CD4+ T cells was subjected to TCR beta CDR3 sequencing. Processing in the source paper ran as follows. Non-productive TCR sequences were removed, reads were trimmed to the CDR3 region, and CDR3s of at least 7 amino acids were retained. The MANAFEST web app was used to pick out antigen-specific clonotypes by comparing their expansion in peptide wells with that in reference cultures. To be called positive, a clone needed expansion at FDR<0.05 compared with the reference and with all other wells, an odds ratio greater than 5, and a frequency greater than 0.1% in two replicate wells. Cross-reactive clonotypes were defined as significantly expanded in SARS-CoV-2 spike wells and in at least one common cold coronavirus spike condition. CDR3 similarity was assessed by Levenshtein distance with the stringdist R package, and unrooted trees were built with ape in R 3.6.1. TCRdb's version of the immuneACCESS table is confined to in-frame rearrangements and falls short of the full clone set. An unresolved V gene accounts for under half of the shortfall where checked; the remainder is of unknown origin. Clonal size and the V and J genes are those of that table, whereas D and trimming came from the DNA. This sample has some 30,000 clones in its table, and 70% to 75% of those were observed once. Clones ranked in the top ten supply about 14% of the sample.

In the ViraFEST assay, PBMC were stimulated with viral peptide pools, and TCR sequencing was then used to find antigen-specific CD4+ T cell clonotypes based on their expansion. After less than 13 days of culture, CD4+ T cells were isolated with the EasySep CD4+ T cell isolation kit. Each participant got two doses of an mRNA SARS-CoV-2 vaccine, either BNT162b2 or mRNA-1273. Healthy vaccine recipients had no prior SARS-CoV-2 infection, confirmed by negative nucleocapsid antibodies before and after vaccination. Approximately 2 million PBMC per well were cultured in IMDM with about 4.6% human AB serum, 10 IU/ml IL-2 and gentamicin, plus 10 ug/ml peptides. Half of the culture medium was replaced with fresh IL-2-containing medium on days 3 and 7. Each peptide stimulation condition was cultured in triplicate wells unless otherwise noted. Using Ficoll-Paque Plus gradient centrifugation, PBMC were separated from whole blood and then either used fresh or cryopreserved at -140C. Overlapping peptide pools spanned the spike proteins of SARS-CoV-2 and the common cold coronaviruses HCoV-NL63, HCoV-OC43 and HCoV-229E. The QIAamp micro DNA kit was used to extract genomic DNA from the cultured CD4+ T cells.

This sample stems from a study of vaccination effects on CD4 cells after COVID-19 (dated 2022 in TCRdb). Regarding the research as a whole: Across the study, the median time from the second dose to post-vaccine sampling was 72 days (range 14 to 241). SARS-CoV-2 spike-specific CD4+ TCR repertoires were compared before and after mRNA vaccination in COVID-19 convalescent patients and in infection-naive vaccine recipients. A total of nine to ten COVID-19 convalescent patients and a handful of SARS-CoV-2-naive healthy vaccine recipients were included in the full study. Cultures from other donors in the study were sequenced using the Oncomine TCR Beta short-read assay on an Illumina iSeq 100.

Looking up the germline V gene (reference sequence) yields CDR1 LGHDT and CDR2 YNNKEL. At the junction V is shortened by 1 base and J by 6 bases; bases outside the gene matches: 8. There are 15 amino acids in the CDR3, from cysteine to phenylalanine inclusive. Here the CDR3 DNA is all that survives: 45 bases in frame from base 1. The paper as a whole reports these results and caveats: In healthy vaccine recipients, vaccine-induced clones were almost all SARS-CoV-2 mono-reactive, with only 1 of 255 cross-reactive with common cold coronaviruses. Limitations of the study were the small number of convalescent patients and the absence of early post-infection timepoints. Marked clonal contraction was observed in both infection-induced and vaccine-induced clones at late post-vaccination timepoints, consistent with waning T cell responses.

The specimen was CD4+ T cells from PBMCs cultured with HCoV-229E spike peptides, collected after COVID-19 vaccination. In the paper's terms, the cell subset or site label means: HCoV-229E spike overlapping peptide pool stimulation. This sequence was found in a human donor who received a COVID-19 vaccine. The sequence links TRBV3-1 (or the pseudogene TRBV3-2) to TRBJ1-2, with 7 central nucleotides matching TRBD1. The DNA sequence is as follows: TGTGCCAGCAGCCAAGGACAGGGCCAAATGGATGGCTACACCTTC. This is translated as CASSQGQGQMDGYTF.